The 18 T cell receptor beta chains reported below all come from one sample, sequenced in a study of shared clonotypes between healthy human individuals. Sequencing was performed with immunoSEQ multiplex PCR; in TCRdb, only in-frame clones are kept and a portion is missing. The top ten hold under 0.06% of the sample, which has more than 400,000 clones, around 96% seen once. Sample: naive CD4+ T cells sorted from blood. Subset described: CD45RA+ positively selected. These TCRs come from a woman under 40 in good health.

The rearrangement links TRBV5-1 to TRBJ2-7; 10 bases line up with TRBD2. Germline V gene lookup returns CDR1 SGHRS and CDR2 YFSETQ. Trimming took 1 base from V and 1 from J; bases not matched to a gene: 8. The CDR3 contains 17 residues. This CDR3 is CASSLIPPSGRSYEQYF. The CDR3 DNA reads TGCGCCAGCAGCTTGATCCCCCCTAGCGGGAGATCCTACGAGCAGTACTTC.

CDR3 sequence: CASSAQTGNNQPQHF. The CDR3 DNA sequence: TGTGCCAGCAGTGCCCAGACAGGGAACAATCAGCCCCAGCATTTT. V gene TRBV2 combines with J gene TRBJ1-5; 7 nucleotides agree with TRBD1. There are 15 residues in the CDR3. Trimming cost V 4 bases and J 3 bases; bases outside gene matches: 6. Per germline, CDR1 SNHLY and CDR2 FYNNEI.

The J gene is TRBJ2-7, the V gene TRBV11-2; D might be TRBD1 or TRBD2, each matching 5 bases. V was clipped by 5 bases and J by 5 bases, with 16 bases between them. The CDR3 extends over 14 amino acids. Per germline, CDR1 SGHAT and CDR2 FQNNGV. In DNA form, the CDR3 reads TGTGCCAGCAGCCCGGGGACGTCTTGGGACGAGCAGTACTTC. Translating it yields CASSPGTSWDEQYF.

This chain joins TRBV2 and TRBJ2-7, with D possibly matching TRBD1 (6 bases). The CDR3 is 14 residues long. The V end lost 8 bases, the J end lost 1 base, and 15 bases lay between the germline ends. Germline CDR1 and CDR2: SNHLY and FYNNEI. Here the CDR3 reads CASSGTWNSYEQYF. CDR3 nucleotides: TGTGCCAGCTCCGGGACATGGAATTCCTACGAGCAGTACTTC.

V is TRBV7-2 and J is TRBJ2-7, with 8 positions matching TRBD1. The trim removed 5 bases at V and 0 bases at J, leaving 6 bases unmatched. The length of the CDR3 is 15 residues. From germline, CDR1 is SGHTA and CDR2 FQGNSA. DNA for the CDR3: TGTGCCAGCAGCGTTGGACAGGGAAGCTCCTACGAGCAGTACTTC. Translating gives CASSVGQGSSYEQYF.

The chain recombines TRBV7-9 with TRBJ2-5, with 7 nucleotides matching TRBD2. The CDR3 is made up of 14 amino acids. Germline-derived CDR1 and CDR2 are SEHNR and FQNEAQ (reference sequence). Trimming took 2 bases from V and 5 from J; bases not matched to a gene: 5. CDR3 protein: CASSLSGTLETQYF. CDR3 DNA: TGTGCCAGCAGCTTAAGCGGGACTCTTGAGACCCAGTACTTC.

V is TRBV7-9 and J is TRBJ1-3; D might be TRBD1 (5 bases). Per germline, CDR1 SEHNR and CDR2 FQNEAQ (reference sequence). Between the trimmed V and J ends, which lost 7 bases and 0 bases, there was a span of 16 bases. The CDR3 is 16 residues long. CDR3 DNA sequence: TGTGCCAGCACCTGGGGCAGATCCAACTCTGGAAACACCATATATTTT. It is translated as CASTWGRSNSGNTIYF.

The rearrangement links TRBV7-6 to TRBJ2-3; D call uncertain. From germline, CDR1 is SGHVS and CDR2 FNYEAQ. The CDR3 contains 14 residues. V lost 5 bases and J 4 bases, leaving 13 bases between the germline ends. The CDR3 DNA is TGTGCCAGCAGCGACCGCTCCCCGTCAGATACGCAGTATTTT. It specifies CASSDRSPSDTQYF.

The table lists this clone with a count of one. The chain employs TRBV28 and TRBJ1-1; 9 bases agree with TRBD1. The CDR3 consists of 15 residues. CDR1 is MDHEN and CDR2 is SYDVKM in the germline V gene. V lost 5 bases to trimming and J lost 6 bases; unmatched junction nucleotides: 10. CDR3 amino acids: CASSPAGQGTPEAFF. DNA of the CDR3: TGTGCCAGCAGTCCCGCGGGACAGGGAACTCCTGAAGCTTTCTTT.

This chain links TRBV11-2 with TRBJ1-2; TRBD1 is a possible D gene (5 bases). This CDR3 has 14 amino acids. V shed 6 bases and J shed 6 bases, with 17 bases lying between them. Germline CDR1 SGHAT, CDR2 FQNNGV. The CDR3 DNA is TGTGCCAGCAGTGGACAAAATCGGGTGAATGGCTACACCTTC. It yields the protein CASSGQNRVNGYTF. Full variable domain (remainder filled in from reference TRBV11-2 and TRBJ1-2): EAGVAQSPRYKIIEKRQSVAFWCNPISGHATLYWYQQILGQGPKLLIQFQNNGVVDDSQLPKDRFSAERLKGVDSTLKIQPAKLEDSAVYLCASSGQNRVNGYTFGSGTRLTVV.

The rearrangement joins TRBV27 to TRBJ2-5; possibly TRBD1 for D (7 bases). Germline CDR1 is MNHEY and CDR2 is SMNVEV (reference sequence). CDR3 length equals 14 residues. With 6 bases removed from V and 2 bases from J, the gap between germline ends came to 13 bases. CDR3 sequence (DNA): TGTGCCAGCAGGCCCGCGGGACAGCAAGAGACCCAGTACTTC. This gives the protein CASRPAGQQETQYF.

The CDR3 DNA reads TGCGCCAGCAGCTTGGGACAGTTTGAGAGCAATGAGCAGTTCTTC. This gives the protein CASSLGQFESNEQFF. The rearrangement joins TRBV5-1 to TRBJ2-1; D perhaps matches TRBD1 (5 bases). The CDR3 runs 15 residues. V was clipped by 0 bases and J by 6 bases, with 13 bases between them. CDR1 is SGHRS, CDR2 YFSETQ, per germline.

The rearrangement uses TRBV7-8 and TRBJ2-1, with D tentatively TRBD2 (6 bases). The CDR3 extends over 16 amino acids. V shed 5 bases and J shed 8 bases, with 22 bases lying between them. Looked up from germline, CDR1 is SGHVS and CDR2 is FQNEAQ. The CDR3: CASSTGPLAQVDEQFF. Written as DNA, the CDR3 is TGTGCCAGCAGCACGGGGCCACTAGCCCAGGTCGATGAGCAGTTCTTC.

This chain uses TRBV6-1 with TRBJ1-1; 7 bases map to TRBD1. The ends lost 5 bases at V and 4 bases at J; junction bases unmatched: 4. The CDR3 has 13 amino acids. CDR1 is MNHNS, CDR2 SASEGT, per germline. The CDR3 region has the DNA TGTGCCAGCAGTTTGACAGGGAGCACTGAAGCTTTCTTT. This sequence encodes CASSLTGSTEAFF.

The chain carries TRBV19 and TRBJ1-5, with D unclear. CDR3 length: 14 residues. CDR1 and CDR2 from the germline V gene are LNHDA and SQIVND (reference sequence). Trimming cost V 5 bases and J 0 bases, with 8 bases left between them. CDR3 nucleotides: TGTGCCAGTAGTTCGGGAGTTAGCAATCAGCCCCAGCATTTT. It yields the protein CASSSGVSNQPQHF.

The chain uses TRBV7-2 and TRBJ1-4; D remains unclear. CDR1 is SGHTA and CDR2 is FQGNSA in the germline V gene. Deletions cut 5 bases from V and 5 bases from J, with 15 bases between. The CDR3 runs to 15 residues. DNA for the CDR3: TGTGCCAGCAGCGCCGAGGGAAGGGTGAATGAAAAACTGTTTTTT. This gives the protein CASSAEGRVNEKLFF.

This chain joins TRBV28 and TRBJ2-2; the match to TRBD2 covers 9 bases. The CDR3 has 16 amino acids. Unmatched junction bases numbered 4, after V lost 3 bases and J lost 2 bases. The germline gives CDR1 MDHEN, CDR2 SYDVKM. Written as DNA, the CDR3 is TGTGCCAGCAGTTTTTGGCGGGAGGGTAACACCGGGGAGCTGTTTTTT. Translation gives CASSFWREGNTGELFF.

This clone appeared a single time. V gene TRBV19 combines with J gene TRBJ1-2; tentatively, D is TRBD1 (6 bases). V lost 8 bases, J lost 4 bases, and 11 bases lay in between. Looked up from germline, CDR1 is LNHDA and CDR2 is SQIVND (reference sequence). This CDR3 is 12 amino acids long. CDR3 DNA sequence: TGTGCCAGTGTGGACAGATTCTATGGCTACACCTTC. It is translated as CASVDRFYGYTF.